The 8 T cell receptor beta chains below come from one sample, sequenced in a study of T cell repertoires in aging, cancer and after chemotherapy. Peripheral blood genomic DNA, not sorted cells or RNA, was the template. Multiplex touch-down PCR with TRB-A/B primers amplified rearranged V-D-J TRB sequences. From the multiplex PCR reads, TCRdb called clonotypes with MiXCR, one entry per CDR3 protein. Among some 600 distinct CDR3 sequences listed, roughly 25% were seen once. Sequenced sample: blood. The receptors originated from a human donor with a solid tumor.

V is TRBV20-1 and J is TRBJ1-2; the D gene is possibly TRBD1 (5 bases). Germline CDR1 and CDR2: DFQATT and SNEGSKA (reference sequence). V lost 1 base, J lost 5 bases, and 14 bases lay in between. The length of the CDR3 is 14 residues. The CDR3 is CSARASQGLYGYTF. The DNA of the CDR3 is TGCAGTGCTAGAGCTTCCCAGGGCCTTTATGGCTACACCTTC.

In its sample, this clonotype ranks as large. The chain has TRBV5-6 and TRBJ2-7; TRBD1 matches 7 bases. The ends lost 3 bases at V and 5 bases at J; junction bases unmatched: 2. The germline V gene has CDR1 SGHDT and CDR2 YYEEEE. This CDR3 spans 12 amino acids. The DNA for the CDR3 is TGTGCCAGCAGCTCGACAGGGCACGAGCAGTACTTC. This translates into CASSSTGHEQYF.

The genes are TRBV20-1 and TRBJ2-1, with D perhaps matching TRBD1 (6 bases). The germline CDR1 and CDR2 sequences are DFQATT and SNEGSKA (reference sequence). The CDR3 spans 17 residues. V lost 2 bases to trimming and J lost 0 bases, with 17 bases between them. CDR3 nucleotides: TGCAGTGCTAGACACAAGGTAGGGGGAGTCTCCTACAATGAGCAGTTCTTC. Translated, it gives CSARHKVGGVSYNEQFF.

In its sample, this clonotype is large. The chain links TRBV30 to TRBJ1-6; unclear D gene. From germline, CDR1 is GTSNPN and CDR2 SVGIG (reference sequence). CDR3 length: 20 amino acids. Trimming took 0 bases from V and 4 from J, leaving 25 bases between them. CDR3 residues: CAWSVWQDGRYIAYNSPLHF. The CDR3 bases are TGTGCCTGGAGTGTATGGCAGGACGGTAGATATATAGCATATAATTCACCCCTCCACTTT.

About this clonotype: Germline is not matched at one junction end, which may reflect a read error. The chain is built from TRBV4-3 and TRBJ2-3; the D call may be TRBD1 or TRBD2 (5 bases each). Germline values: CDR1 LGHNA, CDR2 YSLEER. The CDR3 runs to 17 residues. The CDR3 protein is CASSQEGTERYTDTQYF. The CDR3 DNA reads TGTGCCAGCAGCCAAGAAGGGACGGAGCGGTACACAGATACGCAGTATTTT.

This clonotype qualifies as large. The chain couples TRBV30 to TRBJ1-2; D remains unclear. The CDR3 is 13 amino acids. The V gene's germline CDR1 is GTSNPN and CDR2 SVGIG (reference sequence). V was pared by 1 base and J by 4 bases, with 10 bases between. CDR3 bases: TGTGCCTGGAGTGCGGGATCGCCCTATGGCTACACCTTC. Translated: CAWSAGSPYGYTF.

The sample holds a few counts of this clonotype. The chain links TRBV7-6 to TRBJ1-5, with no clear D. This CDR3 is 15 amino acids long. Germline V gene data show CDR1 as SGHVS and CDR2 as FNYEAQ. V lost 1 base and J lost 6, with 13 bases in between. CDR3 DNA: TGTGCCAGCAGCTTAGATTCAGGATCGGGTCAGCCCCAGCATTTT. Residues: CASSLDSGSGQPQHF.

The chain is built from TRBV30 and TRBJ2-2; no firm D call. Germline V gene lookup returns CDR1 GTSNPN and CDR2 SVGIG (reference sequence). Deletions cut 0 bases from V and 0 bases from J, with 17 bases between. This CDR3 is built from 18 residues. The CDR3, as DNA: TGTGCCTGGAGTGTAACGGGTCCCCGTTTCGCGAACACCGGGGAGCTGTTTTTT. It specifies CAWSVTGPRFANTGELFF.